This T cell receptor beta chain appears in the sequencing data of a study of T cell responses to AZD1222 COVID-19 vaccine (dated by TCRdb to about 2021). Context from the whole study: AZD1222 recipients whose second dose came at about 4 weeks and those whose second dose came at about 12 weeks were combined into one group, since spike-specific TCR depth and breadth did not differ between the two schedules. Trial participants were enrolled by age into subgroups of 18-55, 56-69 and 70-plus years, and about 150, 27 and 61 TCR-sequenced participants, respectively, were included in these subgroups. A total of 240 or so trial participants underwent TCR sequencing, of whom about 210 had received two doses of AZD1222 and approximately 26 had received two doses of the MenACWY control vaccine. The paper as a whole reports these results and caveats: The 56-69-year group was small, and its depth increase did not reach significance, likely because of low power. CD4 TCRs associated with the vaccine covered the entire spike protein, and the dominant responses were in regions 160-218 and 743-854. Conclusions about previously exposed vaccinees are limited, since just 5 or 6 AZD1222 recipients were seropositive for SARS-CoV-2 at baseline. No day 14 peak-response samples were available, so repertoires were characterized only after the peak T cell response. Spike-specific TCR breadth and depth rose significantly after two AZD1222 doses compared with day 0 and with MenACWY recipients. Reportedly, almost half of the unique spike-specific TCRs recognized epitopes lying outside the regions that are mutated in the B.1.351 and B.1.1.7 variants. Participants were mostly white British and included more females than males, and it was suggested by the authors that clonal diversity may have been underestimated.

The time point label, as the study defines it: baseline before first vaccination. The vaccinee samples were drawn from two UK trials, COV001 and COV002, one of which was a single-blind randomized controlled phase 2/3 trial testing AZD1222 (ChAdOx1 nCoV-19) in healthy adults. For TCRbeta chain sequencing, PBMC samples were collected from trial participants at day 0 and at day 28 after the second dose. The CDR3 regions of human TCRbeta chains were analyzed by immunosequencing. The authors processed their data as follows. TCRs in the repertoires were compared against a reference library of SARS-CoV-2-specific TCRs that had been generated with the MIRA antigen-specificity platform. Breadth was defined as the fraction of unique TCRs that were SARS-CoV-2-associated. Depth was defined as the fraction of total T cells that were SARS-CoV-2-associated. Using the MIRA data, every spike-specific TCR was mapped to the spike region that the TCR reacted to and assigned to either a CD4 or a CD8 class. Log10-transformed breadth and depth values were compared by one-way ANOVA with Sidak's multiple comparisons tests. TCRdb's version of the immuneACCESS table is confined to in-frame rearrangements and falls short of the full clone set. An unresolved V gene accounts for under half of the shortfall where checked; the remainder is of unknown origin. That table furnishes V, J and clone size, whereas the DNA furnished D and trimming. For this sample the table gives roughly 190,000 clones, of which more than 75% were detected only once. The ten biggest clones cover over 0.85% of the sample.

In the case of this clone: The clone's antigen remains unknown. No clone much larger than this one lies a single base away; base qualities are absent.

CDR1 SGHRS and CDR2 YFSETQ are derived from the germline V gene. Spanning cysteine to phenylalanine, the CDR3 consists of 15 amino acids. The kept DNA is CDR3 alone, 45 bases in frame from the first base. Trimming costs V 4 bases and J 0 bases, and their ends lie 11 bases apart. The source of this sequence is an adult in good health. This sequence uses TRBV5-1 and TRBJ1-3; the D gene identity is not certain. The sample in question was peripheral blood, obtained on day 0 of AZD1222 vaccination. CDR3 region: CASSPTSGSGNTIYF. The DNA reads as follows: TGCGCCAGCAGCCCCACTTCGGGCTCTGGAAACACCATATATTTT.